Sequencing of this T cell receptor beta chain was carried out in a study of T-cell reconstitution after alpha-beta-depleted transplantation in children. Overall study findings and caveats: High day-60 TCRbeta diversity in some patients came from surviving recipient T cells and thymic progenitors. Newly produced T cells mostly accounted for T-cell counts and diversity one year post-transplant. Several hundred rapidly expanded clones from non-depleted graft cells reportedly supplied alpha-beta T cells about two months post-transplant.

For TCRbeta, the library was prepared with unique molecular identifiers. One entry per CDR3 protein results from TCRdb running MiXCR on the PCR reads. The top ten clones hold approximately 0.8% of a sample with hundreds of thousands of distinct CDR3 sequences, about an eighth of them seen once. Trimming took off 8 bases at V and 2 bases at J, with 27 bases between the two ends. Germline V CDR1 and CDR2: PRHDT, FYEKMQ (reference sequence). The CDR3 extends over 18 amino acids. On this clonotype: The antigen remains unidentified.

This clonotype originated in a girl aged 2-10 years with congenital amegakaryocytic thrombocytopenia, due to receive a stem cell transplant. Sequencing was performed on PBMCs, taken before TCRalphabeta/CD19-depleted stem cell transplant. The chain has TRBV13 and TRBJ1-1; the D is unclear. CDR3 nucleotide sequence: TGTGCCAGCTGCGGGTGGGGTTTACGGAGTAAGAGAAACACTGAAGCTTTCTTT. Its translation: CASCGWGLRSKRNTEAFF.